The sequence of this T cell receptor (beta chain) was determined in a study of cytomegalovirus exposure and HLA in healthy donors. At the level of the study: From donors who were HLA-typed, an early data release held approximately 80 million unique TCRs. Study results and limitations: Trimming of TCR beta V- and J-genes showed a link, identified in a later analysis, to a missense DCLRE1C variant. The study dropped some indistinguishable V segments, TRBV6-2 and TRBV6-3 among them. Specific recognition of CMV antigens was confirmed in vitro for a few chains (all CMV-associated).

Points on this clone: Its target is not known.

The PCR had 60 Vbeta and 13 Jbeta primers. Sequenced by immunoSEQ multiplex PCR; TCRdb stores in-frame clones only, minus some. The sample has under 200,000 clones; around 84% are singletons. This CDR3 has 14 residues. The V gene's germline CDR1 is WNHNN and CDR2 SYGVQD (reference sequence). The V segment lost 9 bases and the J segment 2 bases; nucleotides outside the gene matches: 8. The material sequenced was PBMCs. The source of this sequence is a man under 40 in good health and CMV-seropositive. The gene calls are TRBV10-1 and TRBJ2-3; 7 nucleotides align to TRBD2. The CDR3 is CARGGEISTDTQYF. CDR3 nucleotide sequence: TGCGCCAGGGGGGGGGAGATCTCCACAGATACGCAGTATTTT.